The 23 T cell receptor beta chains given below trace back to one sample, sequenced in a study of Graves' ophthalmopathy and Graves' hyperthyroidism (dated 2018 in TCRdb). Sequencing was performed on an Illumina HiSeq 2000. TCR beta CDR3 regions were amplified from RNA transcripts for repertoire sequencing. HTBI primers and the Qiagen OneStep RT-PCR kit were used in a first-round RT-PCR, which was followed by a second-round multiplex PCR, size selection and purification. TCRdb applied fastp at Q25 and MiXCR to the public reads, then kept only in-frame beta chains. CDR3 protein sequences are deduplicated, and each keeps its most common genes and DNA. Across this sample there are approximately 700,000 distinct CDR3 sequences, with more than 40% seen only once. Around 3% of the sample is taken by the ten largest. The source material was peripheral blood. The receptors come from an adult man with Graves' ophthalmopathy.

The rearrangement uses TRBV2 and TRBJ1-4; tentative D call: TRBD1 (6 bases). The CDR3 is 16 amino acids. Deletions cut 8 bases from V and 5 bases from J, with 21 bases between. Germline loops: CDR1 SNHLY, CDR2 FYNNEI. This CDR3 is CASQGSPSSYNEKLFF. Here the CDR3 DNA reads TGTGCCAGCCAGGGGAGTCCGAGCTCCTACAATGAAAAACTGTTTTTT.

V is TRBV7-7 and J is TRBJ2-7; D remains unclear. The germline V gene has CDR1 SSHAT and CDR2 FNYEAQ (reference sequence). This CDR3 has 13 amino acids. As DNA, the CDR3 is TGTGCTAGTGAGGACCCCTTTCTCTACGAGCAGTACTTC. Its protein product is CASEDPFLYEQYF.

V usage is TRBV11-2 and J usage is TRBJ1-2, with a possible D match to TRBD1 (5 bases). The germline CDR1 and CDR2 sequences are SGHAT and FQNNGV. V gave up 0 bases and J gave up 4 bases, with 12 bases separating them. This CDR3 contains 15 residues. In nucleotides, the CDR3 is TGTGCCAGCAGCTTAGATACCGGGGGGACCTATGGCTACACCTTC. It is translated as CASSLDTGGTYGYTF. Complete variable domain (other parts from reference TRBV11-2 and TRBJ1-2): EAGVAQSPRYKIIEKRQSVAFWCNPISGHATLYWYQQILGQGPKLLIQFQNNGVVDDSQLPKDRFSAERLKGVDSTLKIQPAKLEDSAVYLCASSLDTGGTYGYTFGSGTRLTVV.

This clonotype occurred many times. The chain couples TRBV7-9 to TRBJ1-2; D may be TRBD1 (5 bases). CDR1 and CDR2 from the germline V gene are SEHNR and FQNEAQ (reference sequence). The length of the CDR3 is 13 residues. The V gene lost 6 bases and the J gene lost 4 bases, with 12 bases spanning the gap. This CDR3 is CASSSDSGYGYTF. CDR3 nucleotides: TGTGCCAGCAGTTCCGACAGCGGCTATGGCTACACCTTC.

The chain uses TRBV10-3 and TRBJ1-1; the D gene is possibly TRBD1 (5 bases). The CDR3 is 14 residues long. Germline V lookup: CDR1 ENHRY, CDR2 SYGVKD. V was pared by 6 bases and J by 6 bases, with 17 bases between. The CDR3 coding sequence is TGTGCCATCAGGCTCAGGGATATGACCGCTGAAGCTTTCTTT. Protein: CAIRLRDMTAEAFF.

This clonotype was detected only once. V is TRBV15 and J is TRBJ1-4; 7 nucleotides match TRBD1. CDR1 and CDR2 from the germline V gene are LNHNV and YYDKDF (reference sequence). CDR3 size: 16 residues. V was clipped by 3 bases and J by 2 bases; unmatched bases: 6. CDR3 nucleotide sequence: TGTGCCACCAGCAGCCAAGAGGGGGCTACTAATGAAAAACTGTTTTTT. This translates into CATSSQEGATNEKLFF. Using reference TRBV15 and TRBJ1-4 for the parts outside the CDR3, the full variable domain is DAMVIQNPRYQVTQFGKPVTLSCSQTLNHNVMYWYQQKSSQAPKLLFHYYDKDFNNEADTPDNFQSRRPNTSFCFLDIRSPGLGDTAMYLCATSSQEGATNEKLFFGSGTQLSVL.

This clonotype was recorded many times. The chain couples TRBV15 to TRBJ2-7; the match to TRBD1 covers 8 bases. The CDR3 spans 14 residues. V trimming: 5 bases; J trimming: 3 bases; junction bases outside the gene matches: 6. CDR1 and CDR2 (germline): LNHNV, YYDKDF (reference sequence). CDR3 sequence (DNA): TGTGCCACCAGCTCCTGGGACAGGCACTACGAGCAGTACTTC. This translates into CATSSWDRHYEQYF.

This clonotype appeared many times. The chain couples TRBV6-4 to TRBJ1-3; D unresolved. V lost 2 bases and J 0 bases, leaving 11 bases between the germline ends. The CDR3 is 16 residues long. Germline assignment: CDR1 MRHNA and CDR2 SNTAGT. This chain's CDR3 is CASSDPRPISGNTIYF. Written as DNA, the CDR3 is TGTGCCAGCAGTGACCCGCGGCCAATCTCTGGAAACACCATATATTTT.

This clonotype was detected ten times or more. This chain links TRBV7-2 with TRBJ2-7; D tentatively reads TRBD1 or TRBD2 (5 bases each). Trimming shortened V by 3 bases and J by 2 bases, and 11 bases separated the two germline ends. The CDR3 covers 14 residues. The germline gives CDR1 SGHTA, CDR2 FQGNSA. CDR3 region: CASSFGQGPYEQYF. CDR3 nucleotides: TGTGCCAGCAGCTTTGGGCAGGGACCCTACGAGCAGTACTTC.

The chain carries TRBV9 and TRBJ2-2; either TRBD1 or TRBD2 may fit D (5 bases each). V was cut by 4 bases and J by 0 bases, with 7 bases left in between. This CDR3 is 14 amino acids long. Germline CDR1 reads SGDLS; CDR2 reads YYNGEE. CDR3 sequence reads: CASSTGPNTGELFF. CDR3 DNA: TGTGCCAGCAGCACGGGGCCGAACACCGGGGAGCTGTTTTTT.

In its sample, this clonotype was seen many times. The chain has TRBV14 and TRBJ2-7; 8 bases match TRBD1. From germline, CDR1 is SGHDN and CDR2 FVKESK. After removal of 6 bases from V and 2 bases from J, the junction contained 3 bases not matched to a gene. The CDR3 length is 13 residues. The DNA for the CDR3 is TGTGCCAGCAGGGGACAGGCAACCTACGAGCAGTACTTC. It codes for CASRGQATYEQYF.

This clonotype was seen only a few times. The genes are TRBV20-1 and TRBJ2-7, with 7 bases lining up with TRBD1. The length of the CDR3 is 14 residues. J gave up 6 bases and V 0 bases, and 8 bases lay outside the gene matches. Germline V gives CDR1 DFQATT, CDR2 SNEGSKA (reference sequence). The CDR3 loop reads CSARDQTGNREQYF. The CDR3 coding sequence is TGCAGTGCTAGAGACCAGACAGGGAATCGCGAGCAGTACTTC.

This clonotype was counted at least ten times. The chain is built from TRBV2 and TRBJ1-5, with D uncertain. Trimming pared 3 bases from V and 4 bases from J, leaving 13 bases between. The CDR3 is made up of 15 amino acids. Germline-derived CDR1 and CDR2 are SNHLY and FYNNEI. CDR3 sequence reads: CASSDSWPLNQPQHF. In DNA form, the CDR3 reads TGTGCCAGCAGTGATAGTTGGCCACTGAATCAGCCCCAGCATTTT. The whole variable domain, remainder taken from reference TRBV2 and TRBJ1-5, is EPEVTQTPSHQVTQMGQEVILRCVPISNHLYFYWYRQILGQKVEFLVSFYNNEISEKSEIFDDQFSVERPDGSNFTLKIRSTKLEDSAMYFCASSDSWPLNQPQHFGDGTRLSIL.

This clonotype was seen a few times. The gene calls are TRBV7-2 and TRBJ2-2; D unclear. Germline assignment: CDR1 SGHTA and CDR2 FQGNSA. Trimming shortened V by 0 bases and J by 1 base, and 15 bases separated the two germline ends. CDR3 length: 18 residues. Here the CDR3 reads CASSLALVGWQNTGELFF. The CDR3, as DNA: TGTGCCAGCAGCTTAGCATTGGTGGGGTGGCAGAACACCGGGGAGCTGTTTTTT. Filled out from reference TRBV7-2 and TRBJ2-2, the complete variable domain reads GAGVSQSPSNKVTEKGKDVELRCDPISGHTALYWYRQSLGQGLEFLIYFQGNSAPDKSGLPSDRFSAERTGGSVSTLTIQRTQQEDSAVYLCASSLALVGWQNTGELFFGEGSRLTVL.

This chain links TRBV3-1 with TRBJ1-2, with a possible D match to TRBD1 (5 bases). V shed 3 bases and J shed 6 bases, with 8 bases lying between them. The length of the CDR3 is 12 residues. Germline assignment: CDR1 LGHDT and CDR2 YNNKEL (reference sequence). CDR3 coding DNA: TGTGCCAGCAGCCATGGAGGGGATGGCTACACCTTC. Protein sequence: CASSHGGDGYTF.

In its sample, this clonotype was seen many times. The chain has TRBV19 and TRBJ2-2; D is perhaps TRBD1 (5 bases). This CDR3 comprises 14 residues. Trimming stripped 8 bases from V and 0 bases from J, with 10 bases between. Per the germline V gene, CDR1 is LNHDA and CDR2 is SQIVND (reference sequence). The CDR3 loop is CASRMGPNTGELFF. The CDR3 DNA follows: TGTGCCAGTCGCATGGGGCCGAACACCGGGGAGCTGTTTTTT.

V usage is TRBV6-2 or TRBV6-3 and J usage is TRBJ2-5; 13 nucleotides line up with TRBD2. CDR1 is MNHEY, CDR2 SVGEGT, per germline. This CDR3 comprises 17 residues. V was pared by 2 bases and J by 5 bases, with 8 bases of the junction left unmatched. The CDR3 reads CASSYGLAGVGGETQYF. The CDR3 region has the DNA TGTGCCAGCAGTTACGGACTAGCGGGAGTTGGTGGTGAGACCCAGTACTTC.

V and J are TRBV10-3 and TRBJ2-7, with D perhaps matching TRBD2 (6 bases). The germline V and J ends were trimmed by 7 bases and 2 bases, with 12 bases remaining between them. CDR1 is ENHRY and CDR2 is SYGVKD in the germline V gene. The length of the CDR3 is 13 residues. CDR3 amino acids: CAITPGAPYEQYF. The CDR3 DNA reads TGTGCCATCACACCGGGAGCCCCCTACGAGCAGTACTTC.

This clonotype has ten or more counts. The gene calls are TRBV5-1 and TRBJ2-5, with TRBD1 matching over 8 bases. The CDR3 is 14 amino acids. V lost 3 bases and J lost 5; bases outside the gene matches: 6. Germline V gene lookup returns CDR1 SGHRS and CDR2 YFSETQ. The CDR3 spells CASSYPGGVETQYF. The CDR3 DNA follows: TGCGCCAGCAGCTACCCAGGGGGCGTGGAGACCCAGTACTTC. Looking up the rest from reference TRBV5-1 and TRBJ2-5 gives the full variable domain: KAGVTQTPRYLIKTRGQQVTLSCSPISGHRSVSWYQQTPGQGLQFLFEYFSETQRNKGNFPGRFSGRQFSNSRSEMNVSTLELGDSALYLCASSYPGGVETQYFGPGTRLLVL.

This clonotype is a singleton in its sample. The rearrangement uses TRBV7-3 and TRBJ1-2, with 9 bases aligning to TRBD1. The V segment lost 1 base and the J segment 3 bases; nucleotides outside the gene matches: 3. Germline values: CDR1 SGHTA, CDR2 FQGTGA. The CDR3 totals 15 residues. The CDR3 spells CASSLRTGEDYGYTF. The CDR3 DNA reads TGTGCCAGCAGCTTAAGGACAGGGGAGGACTATGGCTACACCTTC.

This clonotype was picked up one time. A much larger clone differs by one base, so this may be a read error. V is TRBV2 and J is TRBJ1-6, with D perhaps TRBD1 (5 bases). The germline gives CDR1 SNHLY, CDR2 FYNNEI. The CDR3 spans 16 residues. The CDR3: CARSEWGSSYNSPLHF. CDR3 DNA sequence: TGTGCCCGCAGTGAATGGGGGAGCTCCTATAATTCACCCCTCCACTTT.

The CDR3 sequence is CASSIAPTNEKLFF. In DNA form, the CDR3 reads TGTGCCAGTAGTATCGCACCAACTAATGAAAAACTGTTTTTT. The chain employs TRBV19 and TRBJ1-4; D call uncertain. The CDR3 length is 14 residues. From germline, CDR1 is LNHDA and CDR2 SQIVND (reference sequence). V lost 3 bases and J 0 bases, leaving 5 bases between the germline ends.

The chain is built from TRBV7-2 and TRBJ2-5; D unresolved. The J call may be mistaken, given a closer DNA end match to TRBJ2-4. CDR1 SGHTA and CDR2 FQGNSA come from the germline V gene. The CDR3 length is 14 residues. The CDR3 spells CASSLKTLRDIQYF. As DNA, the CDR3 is TGTGCCAGCAGCTTAAAGACTCTCCGGGACATTCAGTACTTC.